These 21 T cell receptor beta chains originate from one sample sequenced in a study of blood T cell repertoires in COVID-19. TCRdb's copy holds only in-frame clones and misses some; the assay was immunoSEQ multiplex PCR. The sample has under 150,000 clones, about 79% seen once. Sequencing input: peripheral blood. These receptors originate from a woman at least 80 years old with active or convalescent COVID-19.

The J gene is TRBJ1-5, the V gene TRBV27, with D possibly matching TRBD1 (5 bases). The CDR3 consists of 15 residues. V lost 2 bases, J lost 1 base, and 9 bases lay in between. Germline CDR1 reads MNHEY; CDR2 reads SMNVEV (reference sequence). This CDR3 is CASSLMAGSNQPQHF. In DNA, the CDR3 is TGTGCCAGCAGTTTAATGGCAGGGAGCAATCAGCCCCAGCATTTT.

The V and J genes are TRBV2 and TRBJ2-5; 7 nucleotides match TRBD2. This CDR3 is 16 amino acids long. Germline loops: CDR1 SNHLY, CDR2 FYNNEI. Losses at the gene ends were 3 bases for V and 8 bases for J; bases not matched to a gene: 15. CDR3 coding DNA: TGTGCCAGCAGTGATCCGCGCGGGTGGGGGGGAGACACCCAGTACTTC. Translating gives CASSDPRGWGGDTQYF.

V usage is TRBV15 and J usage is TRBJ1-1, with a possible D match to TRBD1 (5 bases). Germline CDR1 LNHNV, CDR2 YYDKDF (reference sequence). V gave up 1 base and J gave up 1 base, with 10 bases separating them. The length of the CDR3 is 15 residues. CDR3 amino acids: CATSRVATGNTEAFF. CDR3 sequence (DNA): TGTGCCACCAGCAGAGTTGCTACAGGGAACACTGAAGCTTTCTTT.

The chain couples TRBV27 to TRBJ1-5, with 10 bases identical to TRBD1. Germline CDR1 reads MNHEY; CDR2 reads SMNVEV (reference sequence). The length of the CDR3 is 15 residues. The V gene end was trimmed by 6 bases and the J gene end by 3 bases; junction bases not matched to a gene: 5. CDR3 in DNA: TGTGCCAGCAGGGCAGGGACAGGGGTCAATCAGCCCCAGCATTTT. The encoded protein is CASRAGTGVNQPQHF.

The table lists this clone with a few counts. V and J are TRBV2 and TRBJ1-2, with D possibly TRBD1 on 5 matching bases. The V and J ends lost 8 bases and 8 bases respectively, with 21 bases between them. This CDR3 spans 14 amino acids. Germline values: CDR1 SNHLY, CDR2 FYNNEI. CDR3 DNA: TGTGCCAGCGTCCCGTTCCAGGGAGGGAACGGCTACACCTTC. It translates to CASVPFQGGNGYTF.

The chain links TRBV11-2 to TRBJ2-5; no definite D call. The CDR3 is made up of 14 amino acids. Germline-derived CDR1 and CDR2 are SGHAT and FQNNGV. V was clipped by 3 bases and J by 1 base, with 9 bases between them. The CDR3: CASSFGGTQETQYF. The CDR3 region has the DNA TGTGCCAGCAGCTTTGGCGGAACCCAAGAGACCCAGTACTTC.

This clone was seen a few times. The rearrangement links TRBV10-2 to TRBJ1-5, with D uncertain. CDR1 is WSHSY and CDR2 is SAAADI in the germline V gene. The CDR3 totals 13 residues. Trimming pared 0 bases from V and 4 bases from J, leaving 4 bases between. CDR3 DNA: TGCGCCAGCAGTGAGTCCGTAAATCAGCCCCAGCATTTT. Its translation is CASSESVNQPQHF.

The rearrangement joins TRBV5-1 to TRBJ1-4, with 9 bases fitting TRBD1. Germline V gives CDR1 SGHRS, CDR2 YFSETQ. The V and J ends lost 1 base and 7 bases, in that order; junction bases with no gene match: 8. The CDR3 covers 16 residues. CDR3 in DNA: TGCGCCAGCAGCTTGTCTCCCGGGACAGGGTTTGAAAAACTGTTTTTT. Translation gives CASSLSPGTGFEKLFF.

The chain couples TRBV5-1 to TRBJ1-1; D might be TRBD1 (5 bases). Germline V lookup: CDR1 SGHRS, CDR2 YFSETQ. Trimming cost V 5 bases and J 1 base, with 12 bases left between them. There are 14 residues in the CDR3. The CDR3 reads CASRLRTGNTEAFF. The DNA for the CDR3 is TGCGCCAGCAGATTACGAACAGGGAACACTGAAGCTTTCTTT.

This clone was counted a few times. The genes are TRBV6-5 and TRBJ1-3, with D tentatively TRBD1 (5 bases). Trimming pared 7 bases from V and 4 bases from J, leaving 11 bases between. Germline CDR1 MNHEY, CDR2 SVGAGI. The CDR3 is made up of 13 amino acids. CDR3 nucleotide sequence: TGTGCCAGCAATTCAGGGTTGGGAAACACCATATATTTT. Protein sequence: CASNSGLGNTIYF.

This clone was counted a few times. This chain links TRBV5-1 with TRBJ1-1; TRBD1 might be the D (6 bases). Trimming stripped 7 bases from V and 1 base from J, with 14 bases between. The CDR3 extends over 14 amino acids. Germline V CDR1 and CDR2: SGHRS, YFSETQ. As DNA, the CDR3 is TGCGCCAGCGGGACACTAGTAGGGAACACTGAAGCTTTCTTT. Protein sequence: CASGTLVGNTEAFF.

The chain carries TRBV19 and TRBJ1-3; no clear D. The V and J ends lost 3 bases and 9 bases respectively, with 15 bases between them. This CDR3 is 14 amino acids long. Germline assignment: CDR1 LNHDA and CDR2 SQIVND (reference sequence). CDR3 bases: TGTGCCAGTAGTATGTGGCAAACGGCGGGCACCATATATTTT. Translating it yields CASSMWQTAGTIYF. Supplemented by reference TRBV19 and TRBJ1-3, the full variable domain reads DGGITQSPKYLFRKEGQNVTLSCEQNLNHDAMYWYRQDPGQGLRLIYYSQIVNDFQKGDIAEGYSVSREKKESFPLTVTSAQKNPTAFYLCASSMWQTAGTIYFGEGSWLTVV.

The V and J genes are TRBV5-5 and TRBJ1-6; TRBD1 matches at 7 bases. Germline V gene sequence: CDR1 SGHKS, CDR2 YYEKEE (reference sequence). The CDR3 runs 15 residues. The V and J ends lost 0 bases and 4 bases, in that order; junction bases with no gene match: 1. The CDR3 DNA reads as TGTGCCAGCAGCTTGGGGACAGGATATAATTCACCCCTCCACTTT. Residues: CASSLGTGYNSPLHF. Drawing the rest from reference TRBV5-5 and TRBJ1-6, the complete variable domain is DAGVTQSPTHLIKTRGQQVTLRCSPISGHKSVSWYQQVLGQGPQFIFQYYEKEERGRGNFPDRFSARQFPNYSSELNVNALLLGDSALYLCASSLGTGYNSPLHFGNGTRLTVT.

This clone was picked up a small number of times. The V and J genes are TRBV7-8 and TRBJ2-1, with 8 positions matching TRBD2. The CDR3 totals 17 residues. V was pared by 6 bases and J by 4 bases, with 14 bases of the junction left unmatched. The germline gives CDR1 SGHVS, CDR2 FQNEAQ. CDR3 nucleotide sequence: TGTGCCAGCAGAATCGATACCCGCGGGGGGCCGTACAATGAGCAGTTCTTC. Its protein product is CASRIDTRGGPYNEQFF.

This chain connects TRBV11-2 to TRBJ1-2; TRBD1 matches 7 bases. The CDR3 is 14 residues long. Trimming took 5 bases from V and 8 from J; bases not matched to a gene: 11. Looked up from germline, CDR1 is SGHAT and CDR2 is FQNNGV. The CDR3 DNA is TGTGCCAGCAGCCTACAGGGGAGTATTAGAGGCTACACCTTC. Its translation is CASSLQGSIRGYTF.

This clone has only one observation. CDR3 loop: CASNGRGGEETQYF. CDR3 DNA: TGTGCCAGCAATGGGCGGGGGGGCGAAGAGACCCAGTACTTC. The rearrangement uses TRBV9 and TRBJ2-5; 9 bases are a match to TRBD2. V lost 6 bases to trimming and J lost 3 bases; unmatched junction nucleotides: 6. The CDR3 covers 14 residues. From germline, CDR1 is SGDLS and CDR2 YYNGEE.

This clone appeared a single time. This chain links TRBV5-1 with TRBJ2-6; a possible D gene is TRBD1 (6 bases). Germline loops: CDR1 SGHRS, CDR2 YFSETQ. The CDR3 has 19 amino acids. Trimming took 2 bases from V and 1 from J, leaving 19 bases between them. The CDR3 loop is CASSFPQGSLGSGANVLTF. DNA for the CDR3: TGCGCCAGCAGCTTCCCGCAGGGGTCCCTCGGTTCTGGGGCCAACGTCCTGACTTTC.

The chain carries TRBV11-3 and TRBJ2-1, with 7 bases identical to TRBD1. Germline lookup yields CDR1 SGHNT and CDR2 YENEEA. V trimming: 5 bases; J trimming: 8 bases; junction bases outside the gene matches: 15. The CDR3 contains 16 residues. The CDR3 loop reads CASSPGGQAPGDEQFF. The CDR3, as DNA: TGTGCCAGCAGCCCTGGAGGACAGGCGCCGGGTGATGAGCAGTTCTTC.

CDR3 in DNA: TGTGCCAGCAGCTTAGGGACTAGCGGGAACACCGGGGAGCTGTTTTTT. Amino acids: CASSLGTSGNTGELFF. The chain links TRBV7-9 to TRBJ2-2; 10 nucleotides match TRBD2. The CDR3 runs 16 residues. Germline values: CDR1 SEHNR, CDR2 FQNEAQ (reference sequence). With 1 base clipped from V and 1 base from J, the junction kept 0 bases outside the gene matches.

This sequence joins TRBV10-3 and TRBJ1-2, with TRBD1 matching 8 bases. The germline V gene has CDR1 ENHRY and CDR2 SYGVKD. The J segment lost 2 bases and the V segment lost 4 bases, leaving 0 bases of the junction unmatched. This CDR3 contains 13 residues. As DNA, the CDR3 is TGTGCCATCAGTGGGGACAGGAACTATGGCTACACCTTC. Residues: CAISGDRNYGYTF.

The chain is built from TRBV5-8 and TRBJ2-3; unclear D gene. The CDR3 runs to 13 residues. Germline values: CDR1 SGHTS, CDR2 YDEGEE. V lost 7 bases, J lost 1 base, and 10 bases lay in between. The CDR3 loop is CASSRGGTDTQYF. The CDR3 bases are TGTGCCAGCTCGCGTGGAGGCACAGATACGCAGTATTTT.